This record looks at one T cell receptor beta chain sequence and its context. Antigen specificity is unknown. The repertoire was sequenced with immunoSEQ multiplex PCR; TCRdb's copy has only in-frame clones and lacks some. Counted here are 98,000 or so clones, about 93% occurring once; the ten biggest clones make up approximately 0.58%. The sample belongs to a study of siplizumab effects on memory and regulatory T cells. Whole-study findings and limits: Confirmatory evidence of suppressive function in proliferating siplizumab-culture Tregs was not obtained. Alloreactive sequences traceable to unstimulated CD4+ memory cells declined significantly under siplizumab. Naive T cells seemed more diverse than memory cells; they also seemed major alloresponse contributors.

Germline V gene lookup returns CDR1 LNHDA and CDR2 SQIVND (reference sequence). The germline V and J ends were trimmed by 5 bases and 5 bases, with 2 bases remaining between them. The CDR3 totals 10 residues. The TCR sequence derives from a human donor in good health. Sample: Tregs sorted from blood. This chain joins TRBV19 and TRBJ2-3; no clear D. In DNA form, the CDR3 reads TGTGCCAGTAGTGAAGATACGCAGTATTTT. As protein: CASSEDTQYF.